This TCR beta chain was documented in a study of cytomegalovirus exposure and HLA in healthy donors. This clone was counted between two and nine times. What it binds is unknown. This CDR3 has 18 residues. Germline V gene lookup returns CDR1 SGHRS and CDR2 YFSETQ. J lost 2 bases, V lost 0 bases, and 11 bases had no gene match. Overall study findings and caveats: HLA alleles were associated with around 17,000 TCR beta sequences in a later analysis at 0.05 false discovery rate. A few CMV-associated chains were confirmed in vitro to be specific for CMV antigens.

Primers: 60 Vbeta forward and 13 Jbeta reverse. Assay: immunoSEQ multiplex PCR; the TCRdb copy retains only in-frame clones and omits some. The table records about 150,000 clones, around 77% of them present only once. Sequencing input: PBMCs. The receptor's source is a man aged 25-45 years in good health and CMV-seronegative. J is TRBJ2-1 and V is TRBV5-1; 7 bases are shared with TRBD2. CDR3: CASSLGDSGPLTYNEQFF. CDR3 coding DNA: TGCGCCAGCAGCTTGGGGGATAGCGGGCCGCTGACCTACAATGAGCAGTTCTTC.